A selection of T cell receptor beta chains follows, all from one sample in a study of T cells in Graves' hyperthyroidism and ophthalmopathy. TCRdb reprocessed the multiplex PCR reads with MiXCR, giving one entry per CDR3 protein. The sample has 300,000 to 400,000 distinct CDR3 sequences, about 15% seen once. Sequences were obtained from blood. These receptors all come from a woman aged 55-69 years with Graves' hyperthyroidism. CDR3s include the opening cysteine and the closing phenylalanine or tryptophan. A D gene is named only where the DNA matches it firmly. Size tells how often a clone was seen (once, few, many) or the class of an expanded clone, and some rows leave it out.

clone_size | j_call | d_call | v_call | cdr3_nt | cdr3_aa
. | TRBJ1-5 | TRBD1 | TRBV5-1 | TGCGCCAGCAGCCAAGATAGGAGGGGGCCGATGGGGCGGCAGCCCCAGCATTTT | CASSQDRRGPMGRQPQHF
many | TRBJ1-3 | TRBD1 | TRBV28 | TGTGCCAGCAGTGTGGGACAGGGGTTTAAAGGCTCTGGAAACACCATATATTTT | CASSVGQGFKGSGNTIYF
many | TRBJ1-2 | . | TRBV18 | TGTGCCAGCTCCCCCACCCCTACTAGTGGCTACACCTTC | CASSPTPTSGYTF
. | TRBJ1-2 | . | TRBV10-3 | TGTGCCATCAGTGAGCAATTGGCGGCGAGCTATGGCTACACCTTC | CAISEQLAASYGYTF
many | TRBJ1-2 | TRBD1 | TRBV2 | TGTGCCAGCCGAATAACAGGGGGCGTAGGCTACACCTTC | CASRITGGVGYTF
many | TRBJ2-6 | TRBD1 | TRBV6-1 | TGTGCCAGCAGAGAGGGACAGGCTGGGGCCAACGTCCTGACTTTC | CASREGQAGANVLTF
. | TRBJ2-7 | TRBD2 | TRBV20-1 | TGCAGTGCTGCGACTAGCGGGGGTGAGTTTTACGAGCAGTACTTC | CSAATSGGEFYEQYF
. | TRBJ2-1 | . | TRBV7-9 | TGTGCCAGCAGCTTCCGGGAAACCTCCTACGAGCAGTTCTTC | CASSFRETSYEQFF
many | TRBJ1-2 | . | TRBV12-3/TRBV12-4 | TGTGCCAGCAGTTTTCAGTATAGAGGCTATGGCTACACCTTC | CASSFQYRGYGYTF
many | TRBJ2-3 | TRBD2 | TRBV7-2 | TGTGCCAGCAGTTGGCGCACCATAGCGGGAGTCGTTGATACGCAGTATTTT | CASSWRTIAGVVDTQYF